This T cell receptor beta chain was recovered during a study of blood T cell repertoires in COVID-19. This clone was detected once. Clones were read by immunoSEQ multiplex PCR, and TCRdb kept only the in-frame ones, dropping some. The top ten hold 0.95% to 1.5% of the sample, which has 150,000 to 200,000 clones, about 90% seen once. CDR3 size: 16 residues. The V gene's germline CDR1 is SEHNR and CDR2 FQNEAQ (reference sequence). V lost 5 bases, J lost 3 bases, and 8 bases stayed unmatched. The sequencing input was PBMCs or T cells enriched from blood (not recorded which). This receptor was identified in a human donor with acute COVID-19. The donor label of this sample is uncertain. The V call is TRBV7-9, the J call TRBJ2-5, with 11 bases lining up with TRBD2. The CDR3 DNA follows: TGTGCCAGCAGCGAGCGACTAGCGGGGATAAAAGAGACCCAGTACTTC. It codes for CASSERLAGIKETQYF.